Sequencing of this T cell receptor beta chain was carried out in a study of vaccination and CD4 T cells after COVID-19. Study details: A median of around 70 days (range 14 to 241) separated dose two from the taking of post-vaccine samples. Cultures acting as controls obtained a CEFX pool, an HIV-1 Nef pool, or no peptide.

Trimming took 1 base from V and 2 from J, leaving 8 bases between them. CDR3 length equals 14 residues. From germline, CDR1 is DFQATT and CDR2 SNEGSKA (reference sequence). Treatment reported: roughly ten-day PBMC culture with coronavirus spike peptide pools or control peptides (ViraFEST assay). Oncomine TCR Beta short-read sequencing was applied to DNA from cultured CD4+ T cells. Each CDR3 protein is one row after TCRdb ran MiXCR on the PCR reads. The table includes about 12,000 distinct CDR3 sequences, around 52% detected once. Remarks on this clonotype: What it binds is not known.

V gene TRBV20-1 combines with J gene TRBJ1-4; the D is unclear. The receptor was isolated from a human donor who had recovered from COVID-19. Material for sequencing was CD4+ T cells from blood, cultured in vitro. The DNA for the CDR3 is TGCAGTGCTAGAGTGTCCCTTACTAATGAAAAACTGTTTTTT. Protein product: CSARVSLTNEKLFF.